A single sample is the source of the 15 T cell receptor beta chains below, sequenced in a study of blood T cell repertoires in COVID-19. Assay: immunoSEQ multiplex PCR; the TCRdb copy retains only in-frame clones and omits some. The sample includes about 38,000 clones, about three quarters of them seen just once. Sequencing was carried out using peripheral blood. The receptor source for this set is a man aged 70 or older with COVID-19, enrolled during active disease.

The CDR3 sequence: CASSQWTGGNYGYTF. The CDR3 DNA sequence: TGTGCCAGCAGCCAGTGGACAGGGGGCAACTATGGCTACACCTTC. The rearrangement uses TRBV3-1 (or the pseudogene TRBV3-2) and TRBJ1-2; 11 bases fit TRBD1. This CDR3 has 15 residues. After removal of 3 bases from V and 2 bases from J, the junction contained 2 bases not matched to a gene. Per the germline V gene, CDR1 is LGHDT and CDR2 is YNNKEL (reference sequence).

DNA for the CDR3: TGTGCCAGCAGCAAGACCGCCGGGACTAGCTGGAACTACGAGCAGTACTTC. Encoded protein: CASSKTAGTSWNYEQYF. The rearrangement uses TRBV7-8 and TRBJ2-7; TRBD2 aligns across 9 bases. The junction had 14 bases not matched to a gene; V was cut back by 5 bases and J by 3 bases. There are 17 residues in the CDR3. CDR1 and CDR2 from the germline V gene are SGHVS and FQNEAQ.

This clone appeared a single time. The V and J genes are TRBV13 and TRBJ2-7, with a possible D match to TRBD2 (5 bases). This CDR3 has 11 residues. V lost 5 bases, J lost 6 bases, and 8 bases lay in between. Looked up from germline, CDR1 is PRHDT and CDR2 is FYEKMQ (reference sequence). The CDR3 here is CASSRDFEQYF. CDR3 DNA sequence: TGTGCCAGCAGCCGGGATTTCGAGCAGTACTTC.

The rearrangement joins TRBV28 to TRBJ1-1; D call uncertain. V was cut by 7 bases and J by 0 bases, with 9 bases left in between. The CDR3 totals 13 residues. Per germline, CDR1 MDHEN and CDR2 SYDVKM. The CDR3 DNA follows: TGTGCCAGCACTGGAGTAATGAACACTGAAGCTTTCTTT. As protein: CASTGVMNTEAFF.

This chain uses TRBV6-5 with TRBJ2-7; D gene unclear. Trimming took off 6 bases at V and 2 bases at J, with 14 bases between the two ends. Per the germline V gene, CDR1 is MNHEY and CDR2 is SVGAGI. This CDR3 is 14 amino acids long. The CDR3 DNA follows: TGTGCCAGCAGGGCGGCGGTATTAACCTACGAGCAGTACTTC. It specifies CASRAAVLTYEQYF.

The genes are TRBV9 and TRBJ1-5; a weak D match, TRBD1 (6 bases). From germline, CDR1 is SGDLS and CDR2 YYNGEE. The CDR3 runs to 15 residues. The V end lost 0 bases, the J end lost 6 bases, and 13 bases lay between the germline ends. CDR3 residues: CASSVATGFSQPQHF. The CDR3 nucleotides are TGTGCCAGCAGCGTAGCTACAGGGTTTTCTCAGCCCCAGCATTTT. The variable domain in full, with the rest retrieved from reference TRBV9 and TRBJ1-5, is DSGVTQTPKHLITATGQRVTLRCSPRSGDLSVYWYQQSLDQGLQFLIQYYNGEERAKGNILERFSAQQFPDLHSELNLSSLELGDSALYFCASSVATGFSQPQHFGDGTRLSIL.

The gene calls are TRBV5-5 and TRBJ1-1, with 8 bases aligning to TRBD1. Germline loops: CDR1 SGHKS, CDR2 YYEKEE (reference sequence). Losses at the gene ends were 3 bases for V and 3 bases for J; bases not matched to a gene: 16. The length of the CDR3 is 18 residues. CDR3 coding DNA: TGTGCCAGCAGCTCCACCTCATATCGGACAGGGAGGGACACTGAAGCTTTCTTT. Translation: CASSSTSYRTGRDTEAFF.

V gene TRBV19 combines with J gene TRBJ1-5; a weak D match, TRBD1 (6 bases). The CDR3 loop spans 17 amino acids. The germline V gene encodes CDR1 LNHDA and CDR2 SQIVND (reference sequence). The V gene lost 5 bases and the J gene lost 0 bases, with 17 bases spanning the gap. The CDR3 region has the DNA TGTGCCAGTAGTCGGGCAGGGGCCCCCTATAGCAATCAGCCCCAGCATTTT. Translated, it gives CASSRAGAPYSNQPQHF.

The chain uses TRBV6-1 and TRBJ2-7; D call uncertain. V was trimmed by 0 bases and J by 6 bases, leaving 6 bases between them. CDR1 is MNHNS, CDR2 SASEGT, per germline. This CDR3 is 12 amino acids long. The CDR3 coding sequence is TGTGCCAGCAGTGAAGCCCTCGGCGAGCAGTACTTC. It translates to CASSEALGEQYF.

This clone showed up just once. The chain is built from TRBV24-1 and TRBJ1-1, with TRBD1 matching 7 bases. Germline V gene data show CDR1 as KGHDR and CDR2 as SFDVKD. The J segment lost 4 bases and the V segment lost 4 bases, leaving 5 bases of the junction unmatched. CDR3 length: 14 residues. Here the CDR3 reads CATSDSTGSTEAFF. As DNA, the CDR3 is TGTGCCACCAGTGACTCGACAGGGTCCACTGAAGCTTTCTTT.

This clone was found a few times. V gene TRBV6-2 or TRBV6-3 combines with J gene TRBJ2-2, with D unresolved. The V and J ends lost 5 bases and 0 bases respectively, with 10 bases between them. CDR1 MNHEY and CDR2 SVGEGT come from the germline V gene. The CDR3 has 15 amino acids. The CDR3 DNA reads TGTGCCAGCAGTATCCACAGCACGAACACCGGGGAGCTGTTTTTT. Translation: CASSIHSTNTGELFF.

The chain carries TRBV5-1 and TRBJ2-1, with TRBD1 matching 7 bases. Germline CDR1 is SGHRS and CDR2 is YFSETQ. Unmatched junction bases numbered 8, after V lost 7 bases and J lost 7 bases. The CDR3 extends over 13 amino acids. The CDR3 reads CASRAQGPNEQFF. The CDR3 region has the DNA TGCGCCAGCCGCGCACAGGGGCCGAATGAGCAGTTCTTC.

Here the CDR3 reads CASSSRGRNQPQHF. DNA of the CDR3: TGTGCCAGCAGCTCGAGAGGGAGAAATCAGCCCCAGCATTTT. The V call is TRBV5-8, the J call TRBJ1-5, with D hard to call. The CDR3 has 14 residues. Germline-derived CDR1 and CDR2 are SGHTS and YDEGEE. V was cut by 3 bases and J by 4 bases, with 11 bases left in between.

This clone was observed a handful of times. The V gene is TRBV5-1, the J gene TRBJ2-2; 7 nucleotides agree with TRBD1. The CDR3 is made up of 15 amino acids. CDR1 and CDR2 from the germline V gene are SGHRS and YFSETQ. V lost 0 bases to trimming and J lost 8 bases; unmatched junction nucleotides: 7. CDR3 sequence: CASSLAYRGMGELFF. The CDR3 DNA reads as TGCGCCAGCAGCTTGGCCTACAGGGGTATGGGGGAGCTGTTTTTT.

The CDR3 coding sequence is TGTGCCAGCAGCCTCTACAGGGGCCCCTACGAGCAGTACTTC. Protein sequence: CASSLYRGPYEQYF. The chain combines TRBV7-2 with TRBJ2-7; 7 bases match TRBD1. Per germline, CDR1 SGHTA and CDR2 FQGNSA. This CDR3 is 14 amino acids long. V gave up 5 bases and J gave up 2 bases; unmatched junction bases: 6.